The next 11 T cell receptor beta chains were all read from a single sample in a study of blood T cell repertoires in COVID-19. This table comes from immunoSEQ multiplex PCR, and its TCRdb copy is limited to in-frame clones, with some not included. This repertoire shows fewer than 650,000 clones, 85% to 90% found once; its top ten account for 7.8%. The sequenced material came from peripheral blood. The source of these receptors is a woman aged 50 to 60 with COVID-19, enrolled during active disease.

This sequence joins TRBV24-1 and TRBJ1-6; D is undetermined. The germline V and J ends were trimmed by 11 bases and 1 base, with 8 bases remaining between them. The CDR3 extends over 13 amino acids. Per the germline V gene, CDR1 is KGHDR and CDR2 is SFDVKD. The CDR3 region is CAIQASYNSPLHF. The CDR3 DNA sequence: TGTGCCATCCAGGCGTCCTATAATTCACCCCTCCACTTT.

This chain joins TRBV19 and TRBJ1-2; D is uncertain. CDR1 and CDR2 (germline): LNHDA, SQIVND (reference sequence). The V end lost 2 bases, the J end lost 0 bases, and 7 bases lay between the germline ends. The CDR3 length is 14 residues. The CDR3 here is CASSIMGANYGYTF. For the CDR3, the DNA is TGTGCCAGTAGTATAATGGGAGCTAACTATGGCTACACCTTC.

V and J are TRBV30 and TRBJ1-2; 7 nucleotides line up with TRBD1. V was pared by 0 bases and J by 6 bases, with 7 bases of the junction left unmatched. The CDR3 contains 14 residues. Per the germline V gene, CDR1 is GTSNPN and CDR2 is SVGIG (reference sequence). The CDR3 loop reads CAWSVIEGAHGYTF. The CDR3 coding sequence is TGTGCCTGGAGTGTGATTGAGGGGGCCCATGGCTACACCTTC.

This chain links TRBV11-2 with TRBJ1-1, with 8 bases fitting TRBD1. The CDR3 loop spans 12 amino acids. CDR1 and CDR2 (germline): SGHAT, FQNNGV. Losses at the gene ends were 4 bases for V and 6 bases for J; bases not matched to a gene: 1. CDR3 nucleotide sequence: TGTGCCAGCAGCTCACAGGGGGCTGAAGCTTTCTTT. Protein: CASSSQGAEAFF.

The rearrangement links TRBV7-8 to TRBJ1-4; D not certain. V lost 1 base, J lost 7 bases, and 7 bases lay in between. The length of the CDR3 is 13 residues. In germline, CDR1 is SGHVS, CDR2 FQNEAQ. In DNA form, the CDR3 reads TGTGCCAGCAGCTTAGAGGAGGGTGAAAAACTGTTTTTT. It specifies CASSLEEGEKLFF.

The chain has TRBV27 and TRBJ1-1, with 7 bases that match TRBD1. This CDR3 has 16 amino acids. CDR1 is MNHEY and CDR2 is SMNVEV in the germline V gene (reference sequence). J lost 1 base, V lost 3 bases, and 8 bases had no gene match. This CDR3 is CASSFRQGLGNTEAFF. CDR3 sequence (DNA): TGTGCCAGCAGTTTCCGACAGGGCCTGGGGAACACTGAAGCTTTCTTT.

J is TRBJ1-2 and V is TRBV28; 10 bases fit TRBD1. The germline gives CDR1 MDHEN, CDR2 SYDVKM. J lost 4 bases, V lost 5 bases, and 4 bases had no gene match. CDR3 length equals 14 residues. CDR3 region: CASSTDRGSYGYTF. In DNA form, the CDR3 reads TGTGCCAGCAGTACGGACAGGGGGTCCTATGGCTACACCTTC.

In this sample, this clone turned up once. V gene TRBV11-2 combines with J gene TRBJ1-5; D unresolved. Trimming took off 7 bases at V and 0 bases at J, with 13 bases between the two ends. The CDR3 runs 15 residues. From germline, CDR1 is SGHAT and CDR2 FQNNGV. CDR3: CASKAAGYSNQPQHF. Written as DNA, the CDR3 is TGTGCCAGCAAGGCCGCGGGTTATAGCAATCAGCCCCAGCATTTT.

As for this clone: This sequence may be a read error, since a much larger clone differs from it by one base. This sample includes further DNA sequences coding for the same CDR3. V gene TRBV3-1 (or the pseudogene TRBV3-2) combines with J gene TRBJ2-7, with TRBD2 matching 9 bases. From germline, CDR1 is LGHDT and CDR2 YNNKEL (reference sequence). This CDR3 is built from 14 residues. Germline trimming cut 2 bases from V and 2 bases from J; bases unmatched to any gene: 1. The CDR3 nucleotides are TGTGCCAGCAGCCAAAGCGGGGGGACCTACGAGCAGTACTTC. Amino acid sequence: CASSQSGGTYEQYF.

This clone showed up just once. The V gene is TRBV3-1 (or the pseudogene TRBV3-2), the J gene TRBJ2-1; D is unresolved. V dropped 11 bases and J dropped 9 bases, with 17 bases sitting between them. This CDR3 comprises 12 residues. Looked up from germline, CDR1 is LGHDT and CDR2 is YNNKEL (reference sequence). The CDR3 loop is CASSGPAGEQFF. The CDR3 nucleotides are TGTGCCTCCAGTGGGCCCGCCGGTGAGCAGTTCTTC.

The J gene is TRBJ1-1, the V gene TRBV5-1; no clear D. V was pared by 1 base and J by 8 bases, with 15 bases between. CDR3 length: 14 amino acids. Germline V gives CDR1 SGHRS, CDR2 YFSETQ. The CDR3 is CASSLLPGREEAFF. The CDR3 bases are TGCGCCAGCAGCTTGCTCCCCGGGAGGGAGGAAGCTTTCTTT.